These T cell receptor beta chains were read from a single sample in a study of blood T cell repertoires in COVID-19. The method was immunoSEQ multiplex PCR; TCRdb's version includes in-frame clones alone and lacks a portion of them. This sample has 130,000 or so clones, with about 89% found just once. Input material: peripheral blood. The receptor set was obtained from a woman between 65 and 79 years old with COVID-19, enrolled during active disease. Each CDR3 is given with its conserved first and last residue. The order of the fields is J gene, clone size, D gene, V gene, CDR3 protein, CDR3 DNA. The D gene is left open where the match is weak. The size of a clone is reported for some rows only, either as once, few or many, or as a class for expanded clones.

TRBJ1-5	.	.	TRBV7-2	CASSTLGQYSNQPQHF	TGTGCCAGCAGTACCTTAGGACAATATAGCAATCAGCCCCAGCATTTT
TRBJ2-4	.	TRBD2	TRBV3-1/TRBV3-2	CASSPLGGGSLAKNIQYF	TGTGCCAGCAGCCCCCTGGGGGGAGGGTCACTAGCCAAAAACATTCAGTACTTC
TRBJ1-2	.	.	TRBV5-1	CASSLGSTKLTNYGYTF	TGCGCCAGCAGCCTGGGGTCAACGAAACTTACTAACTATGGCTACACCTTC
TRBJ2-5	.	.	TRBV6-5	CASKVGVGGQETQYF	TGTGCCAGTAAAGTCGGGGTCGGTGGGCAAGAGACCCAGTACTTC
TRBJ1-6	.	TRBD1	TRBV7-6	CASSSGTVYNSPLHF	TGTGCCAGCAGCTCCGGGACAGTCTATAATTCACCCCTCCACTTT
TRBJ2-3	.	TRBD2	TRBV6-5	CASSYRGDSTDTQYF	TGTGCCAGCAGTTACCGGGGGGACAGCACAGATACGCAGTATTTT
TRBJ1-5	.	TRBD1	TRBV7-2	CASSSRQGSNQPQHF	TGTGCCAGCAGCTCAAGACAGGGAAGCAATCAGCCCCAGCATTTT
TRBJ1-5	.	.	TRBV19	CASSAGWGNQPQHF	TGTGCCAGTAGTGCAGGGTGGGGCAATCAGCCCCAGCATTTT
TRBJ1-1	.	.	TRBV9	CASSVGTMNTEAFF	TGTGCCAGCAGCGTAGGTACAATGAACACTGAAGCTTTCTTT
TRBJ1-2	few	TRBD1	TRBV29-1	CSVGQGETPVGGYTF	TGCAGCGTGGGACAGGGGGAGACCCCGGTAGGAGGCTACACCTTC
TRBJ2-1	.	.	TRBV27	CASSFQGLNEQFF	TGTGCCAGCAGTTTCCAGGGATTAAATGAGCAGTTCTTC
TRBJ2-1	.	.	TRBV2	CASSRRGNEQFF	TGTGCCAGCAGTCGCAGGGGAAATGAGCAGTTCTTC
TRBJ2-5	.	TRBD2	TRBV19	CASGPMTSTETQYF	TGTGCCAGTGGCCCCATGACTAGCACGGAGACCCAGTACTTC
TRBJ2-5	once	TRBD1	TRBV9	CASSVAPGTGKETQYF	TGTGCCAGCAGCGTAGCCCCCGGGACAGGGAAAGAGACCCAGTACTTC
TRBJ1-5	.	.	TRBV19	CASTDRGVGQPQHF	TGTGCCAGTACCGATCGGGGGGTCGGACAGCCCCAGCATTTT
TRBJ1-6	.	TRBD1	TRBV6-4	CASSDGTGSPLHF	TGTGCCAGCAGTGACGGGACAGGGTCACCCCTCCACTTT
TRBJ1-2	.	.	TRBV12-3/TRBV12-4	CASSTGGVRGYTF	TGTGCCAGCAGCACGGGGGGGGTTCGAGGCTACACCTTC
TRBJ1-4	.	.	TRBV6-5	CASTPAGAQDIFF	TGTGCCAGCACCCCGGCGGGGGCGCAGGACATTTTTTTT
TRBJ1-2	.	.	TRBV30	CAWSVGGDDYGYTF	TGTGCCTGGAGTGTGGGAGGGGATGACTATGGCTACACCTTC
TRBJ1-4	.	.	TRBV29-1	CSVWGGDEKLFF	TGCAGCGTTTGGGGGGGGGATGAAAAACTGTTTTTT
TRBJ2-5	.	.	TRBV6-5	CASSHPGGRETQYF	TGTGCCAGCAGTCACCCGGGGGGCCGAGAGACCCAGTACTTC
TRBJ2-2	.	TRBD2	TRBV7-8	CASSQTSGRNTGELFF	TGTGCCAGCAGCCAAACAAGCGGGAGGAACACCGGGGAGCTGTTTTTT